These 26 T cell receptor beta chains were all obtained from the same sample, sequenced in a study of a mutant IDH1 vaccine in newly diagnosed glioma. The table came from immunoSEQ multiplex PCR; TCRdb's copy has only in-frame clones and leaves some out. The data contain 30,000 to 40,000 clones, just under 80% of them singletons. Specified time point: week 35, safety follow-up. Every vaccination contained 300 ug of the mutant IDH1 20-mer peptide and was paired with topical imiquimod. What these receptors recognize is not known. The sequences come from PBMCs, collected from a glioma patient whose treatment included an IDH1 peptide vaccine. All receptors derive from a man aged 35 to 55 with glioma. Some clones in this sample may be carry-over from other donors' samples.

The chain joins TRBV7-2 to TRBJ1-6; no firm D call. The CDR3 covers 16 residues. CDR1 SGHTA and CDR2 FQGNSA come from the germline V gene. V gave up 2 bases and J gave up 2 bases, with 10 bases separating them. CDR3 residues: CASSLRLVAYNSPLHF. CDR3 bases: TGTGCCAGCAGCTTAAGACTTGTTGCCTATAATTCACCCCTCCACTTT.

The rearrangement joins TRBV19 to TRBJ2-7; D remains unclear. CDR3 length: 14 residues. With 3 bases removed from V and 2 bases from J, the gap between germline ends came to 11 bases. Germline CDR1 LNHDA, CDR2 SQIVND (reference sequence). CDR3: CASSISTTPYEQYF. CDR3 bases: TGTGCCAGTAGTATTTCTACAACCCCCTACGAGCAGTACTTC.

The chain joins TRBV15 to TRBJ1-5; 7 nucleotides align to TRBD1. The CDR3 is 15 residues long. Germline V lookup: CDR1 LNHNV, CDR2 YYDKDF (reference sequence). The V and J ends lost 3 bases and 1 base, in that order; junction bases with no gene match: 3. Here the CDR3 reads CATSSGRGSNQPQHF. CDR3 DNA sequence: TGTGCCACCAGCAGCGGCAGGGGGAGCAATCAGCCCCAGCATTTT.

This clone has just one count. The DNA for the CDR3 is TGTGCCAGCAGCCGGGACAGGGAAAATTCACCCCTCCACTTT. Protein: CASSRDRENSPLHF. The rearrangement joins TRBV7-2 to TRBJ1-6; 9 nucleotides agree with TRBD1. Per the germline V gene, CDR1 is SGHTA and CDR2 is FQGNSA. J lost 7 bases, V lost 5 bases, and 3 bases had no gene match. This CDR3 is 14 amino acids long.

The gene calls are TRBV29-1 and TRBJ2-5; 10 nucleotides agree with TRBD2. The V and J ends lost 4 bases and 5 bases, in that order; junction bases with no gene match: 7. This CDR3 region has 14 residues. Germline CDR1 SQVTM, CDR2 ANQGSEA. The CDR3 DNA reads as TGCAGCGTTGGATTCGGAGCGGGAGGGGAGACCCAGTACTTC. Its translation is CSVGFGAGGETQYF.

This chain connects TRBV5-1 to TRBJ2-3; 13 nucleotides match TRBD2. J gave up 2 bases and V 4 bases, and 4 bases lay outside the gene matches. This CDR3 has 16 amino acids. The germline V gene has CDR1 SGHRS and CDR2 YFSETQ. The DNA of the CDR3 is TGCGCCAGCAGCCCGGGACTAGCGGGGTTCACAGATACGCAGTATTTT. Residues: CASSPGLAGFTDTQYF.

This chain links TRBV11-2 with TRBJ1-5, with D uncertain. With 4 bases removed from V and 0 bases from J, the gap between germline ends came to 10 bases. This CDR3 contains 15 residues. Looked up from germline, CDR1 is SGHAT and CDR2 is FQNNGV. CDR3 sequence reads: CASSSNSLSNQPQHF. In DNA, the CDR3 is TGTGCCAGCAGCTCAAACAGCCTTAGCAATCAGCCCCAGCATTTT. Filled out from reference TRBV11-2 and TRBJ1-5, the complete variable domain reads EAGVAQSPRYKIIEKRQSVAFWCNPISGHATLYWYQQILGQGPKLLIQFQNNGVVDDSQLPKDRFSAERLKGVDSTLKIQPAKLEDSAVYLCASSSNSLSNQPQHFGDGTRLSIL.

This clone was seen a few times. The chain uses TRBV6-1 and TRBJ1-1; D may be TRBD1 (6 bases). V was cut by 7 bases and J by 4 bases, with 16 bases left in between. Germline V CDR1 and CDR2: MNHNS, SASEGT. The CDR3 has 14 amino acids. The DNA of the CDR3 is TGTGCCAGCATTCAGGGGTTATTGGGCACTGAAGCTTTCTTT. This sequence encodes CASIQGLLGTEAFF.

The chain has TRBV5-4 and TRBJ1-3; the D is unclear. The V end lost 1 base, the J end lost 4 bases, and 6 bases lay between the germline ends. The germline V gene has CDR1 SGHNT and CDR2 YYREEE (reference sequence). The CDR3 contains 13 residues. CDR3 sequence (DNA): TGTGCCAGCAGCTTGCTGCCAGGAAACACCATATATTTT. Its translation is CASSLLPGNTIYF.

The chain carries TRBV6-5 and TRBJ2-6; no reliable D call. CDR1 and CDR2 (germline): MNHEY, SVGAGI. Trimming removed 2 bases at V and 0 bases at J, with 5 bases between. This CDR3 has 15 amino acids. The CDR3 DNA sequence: TGTGCCAGCAGTTACGCGATCTCTGGGGCCAACGTCCTGACTTTC. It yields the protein CASSYAISGANVLTF.

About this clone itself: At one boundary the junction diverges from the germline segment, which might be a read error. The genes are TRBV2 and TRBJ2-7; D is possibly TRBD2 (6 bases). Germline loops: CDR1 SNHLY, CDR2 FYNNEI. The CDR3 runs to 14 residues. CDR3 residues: CASIEGTGLLEQYF. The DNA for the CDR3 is TGTGCCAGCATTGAAGGGACTGGACTTCTCGAGCAGTACTTC.

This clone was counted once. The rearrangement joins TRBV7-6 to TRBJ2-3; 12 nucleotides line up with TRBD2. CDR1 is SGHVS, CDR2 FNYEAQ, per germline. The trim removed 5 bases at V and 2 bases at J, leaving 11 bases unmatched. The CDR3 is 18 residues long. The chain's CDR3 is CASSRTSGGSGNTDTQYF. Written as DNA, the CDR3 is TGTGCCAGCAGCCGTACTAGCGGGGGGTCGGGGAACACAGATACGCAGTATTTT.

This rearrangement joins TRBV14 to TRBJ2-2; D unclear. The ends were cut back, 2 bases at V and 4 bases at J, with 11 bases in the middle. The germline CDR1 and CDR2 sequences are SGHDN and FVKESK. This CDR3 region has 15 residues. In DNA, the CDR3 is TGTGCCAGCAGCCAATTAAAGGGATCCACCGGGGAGCTGTTTTTT. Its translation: CASSQLKGSTGELFF.

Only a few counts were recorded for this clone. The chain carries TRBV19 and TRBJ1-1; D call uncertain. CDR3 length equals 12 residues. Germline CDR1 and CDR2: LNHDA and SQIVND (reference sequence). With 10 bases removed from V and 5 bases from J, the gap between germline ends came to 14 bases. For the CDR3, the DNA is TGTGCCACCCTATGGTCTGGGACTGAAGCTTTCTTT. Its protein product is CATLWSGTEAFF.

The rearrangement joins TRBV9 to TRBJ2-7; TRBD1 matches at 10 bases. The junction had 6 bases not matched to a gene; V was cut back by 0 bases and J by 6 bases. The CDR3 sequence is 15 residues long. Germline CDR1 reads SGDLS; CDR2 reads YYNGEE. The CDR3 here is CASSVAPGTGAEQYF. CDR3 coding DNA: TGTGCCAGCAGCGTAGCCCCCGGGACAGGGGCCGAGCAGTACTTC.

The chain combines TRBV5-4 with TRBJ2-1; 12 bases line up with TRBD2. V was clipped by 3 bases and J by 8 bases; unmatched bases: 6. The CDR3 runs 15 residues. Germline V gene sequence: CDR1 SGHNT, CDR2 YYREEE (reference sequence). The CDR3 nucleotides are TGTGCCAGCAGCTACCGACTAGCGGGAGAGGATGAGCAGTTCTTC. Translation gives CASSYRLAGEDEQFF.

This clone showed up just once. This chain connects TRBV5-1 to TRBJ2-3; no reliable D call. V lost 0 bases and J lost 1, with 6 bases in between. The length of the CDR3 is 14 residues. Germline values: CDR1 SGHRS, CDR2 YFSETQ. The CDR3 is CASSLARGTDTQYF. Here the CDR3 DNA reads TGCGCCAGCAGCTTGGCTCGGGGCACAGATACGCAGTATTTT. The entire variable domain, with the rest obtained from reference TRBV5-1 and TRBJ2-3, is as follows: KAGVTQTPRYLIKTRGQQVTLSCSPISGHRSVSWYQQTPGQGLQFLFEYFSETQRNKGNFPGRFSGRQFSNSRSEMNVSTLELGDSALYLCASSLARGTDTQYFGPGTRLTVL.

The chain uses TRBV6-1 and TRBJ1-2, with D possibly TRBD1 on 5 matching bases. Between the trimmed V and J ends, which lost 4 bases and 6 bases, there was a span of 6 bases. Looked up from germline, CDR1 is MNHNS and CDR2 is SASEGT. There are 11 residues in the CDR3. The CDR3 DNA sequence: TGTGCCAGCAGTGTAGGGGATGGCTACACCTTC. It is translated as CASSVGDGYTF.

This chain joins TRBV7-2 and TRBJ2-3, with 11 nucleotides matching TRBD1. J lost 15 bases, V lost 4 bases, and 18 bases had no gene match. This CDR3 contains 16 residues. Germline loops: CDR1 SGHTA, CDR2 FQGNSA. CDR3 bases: TGTGCCAGCAGCTCCTACCGGACAGGGGGCCATCTCCTGGTATATTTT. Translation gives CASSSYRTGGHLLVYF.

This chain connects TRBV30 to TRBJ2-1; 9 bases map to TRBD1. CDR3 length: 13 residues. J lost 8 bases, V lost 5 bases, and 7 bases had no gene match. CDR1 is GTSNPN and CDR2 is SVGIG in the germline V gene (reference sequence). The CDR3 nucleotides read TGTGCCTGGGCGGGACAGGGTGTCGATGAGCAGTTCTTC. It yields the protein CAWAGQGVDEQFF. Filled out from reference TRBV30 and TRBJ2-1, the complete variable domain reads SQTIHQWPATLVQPVGSPLSLECTVEGTSNPNLYWYRQAAGRGLQLLFYSVGIGQISSEVPQNLSASRPQDRQFILSSKKLLLSDSGFYLCAWAGQGVDEQFFGPGTRLTVL.

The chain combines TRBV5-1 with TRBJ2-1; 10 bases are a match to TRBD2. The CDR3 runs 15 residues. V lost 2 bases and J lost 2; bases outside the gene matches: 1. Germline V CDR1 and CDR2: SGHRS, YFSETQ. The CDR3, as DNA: TGCGCCAGCAGCTTAGCGGGGGGGACCTACAATGAGCAGTTCTTC. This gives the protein CASSLAGGTYNEQFF.

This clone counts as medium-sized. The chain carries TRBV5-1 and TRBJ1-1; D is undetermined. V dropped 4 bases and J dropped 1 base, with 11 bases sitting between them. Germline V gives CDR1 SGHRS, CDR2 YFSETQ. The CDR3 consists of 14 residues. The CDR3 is CASSRGASNTEAFF. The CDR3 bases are TGCGCCAGCAGCAGAGGCGCCTCGAACACTGAAGCTTTCTTT.

CDR3 coding DNA: TGTGCCAGCTCATCCCGGGGTGAGGGTGAGGCTTTCTTT. Translating gives CASSSRGEGEAFF. The V and J genes are TRBV18 and TRBJ1-1; D is unclear. The CDR3 sequence is 13 residues long. From germline, CDR1 is KGHSH and CDR2 LQKENI. V was shortened by 5 bases and J by 11 bases, with 18 bases between the two germline ends. Drawing the rest from reference TRBV18 and TRBJ1-1, the complete variable domain is NAGVMQNPRHLVRRRGQEARLRCSPMKGHSHVYWYRQLPEEGLKFMVYLQKENIIDESGMPKERFSAEFPKEGPSILRIQQVVRGDSAAYFCASSSRGEGEAFFGQGTRLTVV.

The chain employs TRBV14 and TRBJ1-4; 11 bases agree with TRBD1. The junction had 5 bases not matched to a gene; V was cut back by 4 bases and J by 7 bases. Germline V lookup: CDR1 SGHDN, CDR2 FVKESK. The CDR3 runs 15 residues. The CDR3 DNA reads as TGTGCCAGCAGCCTCGGACAGGGGGCGGGTGAAAAACTGTTTTTT. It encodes CASSLGQGAGEKLFF. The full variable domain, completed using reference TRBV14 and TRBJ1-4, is EAGVTQFPSHSVIEKGQTVTLRCDPISGHDNLYWYRRVMGKEIKFLLHFVKESKQDESGMPNNRFLAERTGGTYSTLKVQPAELEDSGVYFCASSLGQGAGEKLFFGSGTQLSVL.

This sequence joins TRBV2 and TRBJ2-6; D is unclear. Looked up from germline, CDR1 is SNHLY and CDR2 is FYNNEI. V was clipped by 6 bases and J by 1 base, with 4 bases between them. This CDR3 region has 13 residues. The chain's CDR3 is CASRGSGANVLTF. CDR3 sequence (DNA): TGTGCCAGCAGGGGATCTGGGGCCAACGTCCTGACTTTC.

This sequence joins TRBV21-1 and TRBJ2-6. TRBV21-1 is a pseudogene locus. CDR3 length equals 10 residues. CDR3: CASRANVLTF. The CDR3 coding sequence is TGTGCCAGCAGGGCCAACGTCCTGACTTTC.